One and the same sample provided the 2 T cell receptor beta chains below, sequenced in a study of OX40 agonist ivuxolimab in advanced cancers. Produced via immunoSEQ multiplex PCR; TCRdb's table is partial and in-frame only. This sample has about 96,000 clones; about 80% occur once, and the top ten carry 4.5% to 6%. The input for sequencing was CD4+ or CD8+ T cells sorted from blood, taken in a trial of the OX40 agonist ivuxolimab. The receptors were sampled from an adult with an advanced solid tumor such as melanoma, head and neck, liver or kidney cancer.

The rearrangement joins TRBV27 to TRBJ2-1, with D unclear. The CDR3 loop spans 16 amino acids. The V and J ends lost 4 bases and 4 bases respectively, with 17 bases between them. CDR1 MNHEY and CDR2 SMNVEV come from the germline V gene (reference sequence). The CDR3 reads CASSSTPSDWYNEQFF. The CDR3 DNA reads TGTGCCAGCAGTTCTACTCCATCTGACTGGTACAATGAGCAGTTCTTC.

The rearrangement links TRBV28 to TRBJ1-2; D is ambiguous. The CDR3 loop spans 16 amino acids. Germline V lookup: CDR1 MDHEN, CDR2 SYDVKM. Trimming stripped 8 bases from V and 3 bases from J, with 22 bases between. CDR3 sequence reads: CASPTGVRDSHYGYTF. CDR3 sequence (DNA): TGTGCCAGCCCGACCGGTGTCCGAGACTCACACTATGGCTACACCTTC.